Below, 32 T cell receptor beta chains from the same sample are listed, as sequenced in a study of blood T cell repertoires in COVID-19. Profiling relied on immunoSEQ multiplex PCR, and the TCRdb table lists in-frame clones only, not all of them. The data hold over 300,000 clones, with about 90% observed a single time. What was sequenced was peripheral blood. The receptor source for this set is a young man with active or convalescent COVID-19.

This chain uses TRBV19 with TRBJ2-3, with D possibly being TRBD2 (5 bases). Germline V CDR1 and CDR2: LNHDA, SQIVND (reference sequence). Trimming removed 5 bases from V and 2 bases from J, with 8 bases in between. CDR3 length equals 13 residues. The CDR3 DNA reads TGTGCCAGTAGTGCAGCGGACACAGATACGCAGTATTTT. It yields the protein CASSAADTDTQYF.

The chain joins TRBV24-1 to TRBJ2-3; D unclear. V gave up 5 bases and J gave up 5 bases, with 13 bases separating them. This CDR3 region has 14 residues. In germline, CDR1 is KGHDR, CDR2 SFDVKD. CDR3 amino acids: CATSASGVKDTQYF. CDR3 DNA sequence: TGTGCCACCAGTGCGTCCGGAGTCAAAGATACGCAGTATTTT.

J is TRBJ2-7 and V is TRBV5-8; 16 bases line up with TRBD2. CDR1 is SGHTS, CDR2 YDEGEE, per germline. This CDR3 region has 17 residues. V lost 3 bases, J lost 6 bases, and 9 bases stayed unmatched. Here the CDR3 reads CASSSGTSGGDISEQYF. In DNA, the CDR3 is TGTGCCAGCAGCTCGGGGACTAGCGGGGGGGACATCTCCGAGCAGTACTTC.

J is TRBJ2-3 and V is TRBV10-3, with D perhaps matching TRBD1 (6 bases). Germline V gene data show CDR1 as ENHRY and CDR2 as SYGVKD. The CDR3 contains 18 residues. Trimming stripped 1 base from V and 1 base from J, with 18 bases between. The CDR3 bases are TGTGCCATCAGTGAGTTGCCCGGGACACGGGGACGCACAGATACGCAGTATTTT. Its protein is CAISELPGTRGRTDTQYF.

This rearrangement joins TRBV7-2 to TRBJ2-1; the match to TRBD2 covers 7 bases. With 2 bases clipped from V and 8 bases from J, the junction kept 6 bases outside the gene matches. This CDR3 contains 14 residues. Germline values: CDR1 SGHTA, CDR2 FQGNSA. The CDR3 DNA follows: TGTGCCAGCAGCTTAAGCGGGGACCAATATGAGCAGTTCTTC. This translates into CASSLSGDQYEQFF.

This clone came up once. This sequence joins TRBV24-1 and TRBJ2-1, with TRBD2 matching over 13 bases. CDR1 is KGHDR and CDR2 is SFDVKD in the germline V gene. This CDR3 contains 15 residues. The V segment lost 7 bases and the J segment 4 bases; nucleotides outside the gene matches: 3. CDR3 amino acids: CATRGTSGDYNEQFF. The CDR3 coding sequence is TGTGCCACCAGGGGGACTAGCGGGGATTACAATGAGCAGTTCTTC.

V usage is TRBV24-1 and J usage is TRBJ2-5, with TRBD2 matching over 14 bases. This CDR3 comprises 17 residues. After removal of 0 bases from V and 4 bases from J, the junction contained 3 bases not matched to a gene. Germline assignment: CDR1 KGHDR and CDR2 SFDVKD. This CDR3 is CATSDLGLAGGTETQYF. The CDR3 coding sequence is TGTGCCACCAGTGATTTGGGACTAGCGGGAGGAACAGAGACCCAGTACTTC.

The gene calls are TRBV3-1 (or the pseudogene TRBV3-2) and TRBJ2-3, with D perhaps TRBD2 (6 bases). Trimming removed 5 bases from V and 7 bases from J, with 13 bases in between. CDR3 length: 13 amino acids. The germline V gene encodes CDR1 LGHDT and CDR2 YNNKEL (reference sequence). The CDR3 sequence: CASSTLGGNTQYF. In DNA, the CDR3 is TGTGCCAGCAGCACCCTGGGAGGAAATACGCAGTATTTT.

The chain employs TRBV25-1 and TRBJ2-1; 7 nucleotides align to TRBD2. The CDR3 has 17 residues. The trim removed 3 bases at V and 4 bases at J, leaving 12 bases unmatched. The germline V gene has CDR1 MGHDK and CDR2 SYGVNS. The CDR3 sequence: CASSDFKPGLLYNEQFF. For the CDR3, the DNA is TGTGCCAGCAGTGATTTCAAACCGGGACTACTATACAATGAGCAGTTCTTC. Full variable domain (remainder filled in from reference TRBV25-1 and TRBJ2-1): EADIYQTPRYLVIGTGKKITLECSQTMGHDKMYWYQQDPGMELHLIHYSYGVNSTEKGDLSSESTVSRIRTEHFPLTLESARPSHTSQYLCASSDFKPGLLYNEQFFGPGTRLTVL.

V usage is TRBV5-1 and J usage is TRBJ2-2; maybe TRBD1 (5 bases). V lost 0 bases and J lost 6, with 18 bases in between. Germline lookup yields CDR1 SGHRS and CDR2 YFSETQ. This CDR3 is 17 amino acids long. The CDR3 DNA is TGCGCCAGCAGCTTGGTCCTTGGCAGGGAAGGCGCCGGGGAGCTGTTTTTT. Amino acid sequence: CASSLVLGREGAGELFF. Drawing the rest from reference TRBV5-1 and TRBJ2-2, the complete variable domain is KAGVTQTPRYLIKTRGQQVTLSCSPISGHRSVSWYQQTPGQGLQFLFEYFSETQRNKGNFPGRFSGRQFSNSRSEMNVSTLELGDSALYLCASSLVLGREGAGELFFGEGSRLTVL.

The chain recombines TRBV11-3 with TRBJ2-1; tentative D call: TRBD2 (6 bases). V lost 5 bases, J lost 0 bases, and 11 bases lay in between. This CDR3 region has 15 residues. From germline, CDR1 is SGHNT and CDR2 YENEEA. The CDR3 DNA sequence: TGTGCCAGCAGCATAACGGGAGACTCCTACAATGAGCAGTTCTTC. Protein product: CASSITGDSYNEQFF.

V and J are TRBV9 and TRBJ1-3; D may be TRBD1 (5 bases). V dropped 0 bases and J dropped 7 bases, with 17 bases sitting between them. CDR3 size: 16 residues. CDR1 SGDLS and CDR2 YYNGEE come from the germline V gene. CDR3: CASSVANSGRKNTIYF. The CDR3 DNA reads TGTGCCAGCAGCGTAGCGAATTCAGGGCGTAAGAACACCATATATTTT. Combining the CDR3 with reference TRBV9 and TRBJ1-3 gives the whole variable domain DSGVTQTPKHLITATGQRVTLRCSPRSGDLSVYWYQQSLDQGLQFLIQYYNGEERAKGNILERFSAQQFPDLHSELNLSSLELGDSALYFCASSVANSGRKNTIYFGEGSWLTVV.

V gene TRBV28 combines with J gene TRBJ2-7; a weak D match, TRBD1 (6 bases). The ends were cut back, 5 bases at V and 4 bases at J, with 12 bases in the middle. The length of the CDR3 is 13 residues. Per the germline V gene, CDR1 is MDHEN and CDR2 is SYDVKM. For the CDR3, the DNA is TGTGCCAGCAGTGAGGACAGTCAATACGAGCAGTACTTC. Translated: CASSEDSQYEQYF.

The chain joins TRBV19 to TRBJ1-5; 7 nucleotides line up with TRBD1. The CDR3 loop spans 15 amino acids. V was pared by 3 bases and J by 6 bases, with 8 bases of the junction left unmatched. Germline V gives CDR1 LNHDA, CDR2 SQIVND (reference sequence). CDR3 region: CASSILTGVIQPQHF. CDR3 coding DNA: TGTGCCAGTAGTATCTTAACAGGGGTTATTCAGCCCCAGCATTTT.

This rearrangement joins TRBV18 to TRBJ1-1; D might be TRBD1 (6 bases). V gave up 3 bases and J gave up 1 base, with 9 bases separating them. The CDR3 has 14 amino acids. Germline CDR1 and CDR2: KGHSH and LQKENI. The CDR3 nucleotides read TGTGCCAGCTCACCGAAGGGACAGAACACTGAAGCTTTCTTT. Amino acids: CASSPKGQNTEAFF.

The rearrangement links TRBV7-7 to TRBJ2-5, with TRBD1 identical over 10 bases. Unmatched junction bases numbered 7, after V lost 1 base and J lost 2 bases. This CDR3 is built from 17 residues. CDR1 is SSHAT, CDR2 FNYEAQ, per germline (reference sequence). The CDR3 sequence: CASSLGGTGARQETQYF. The CDR3 DNA follows: TGTGCCAGCAGCTTAGGTGGGACAGGGGCTCGTCAAGAGACCCAGTACTTC.

The V and J genes are TRBV7-3 and TRBJ2-3; TRBD2 matches 9 bases. After removal of 0 bases from V and 6 bases from J, the junction contained 4 bases not matched to a gene. Germline V lookup: CDR1 SGHTA, CDR2 FQGTGA. The CDR3 covers 15 residues. CDR3 DNA: TGTGCCAGCAGCTTAACTCCCAGCGGGGGGGATACGCAGTATTTT. It yields the protein CASSLTPSGGDTQYF.

This chain joins TRBV7-2 and TRBJ1-2, with D possibly being TRBD1 (6 bases). Trimming left V 6 bases short and J 8 bases short, with 22 bases between. The CDR3 extends over 15 amino acids. Germline V gene lookup returns CDR1 SGHTA and CDR2 FQGNSA. CDR3 DNA: TGTGCCAGCAGTTCACAACAGGGCCTATTTGGGGGCTACACCTTC. Protein product: CASSSQQGLFGGYTF.

As concerns this clone: Other DNA sequences from this sample encode an identical CDR3 as well. This chain links TRBV7-3 with TRBJ1-3; D is uncertain. The ends were cut back, 5 bases at V and 1 base at J, with 9 bases in the middle. The CDR3 has 14 residues. The germline V gene has CDR1 SGHTA and CDR2 FQGTGA. The CDR3 DNA sequence: TGTGCCAGCAGCCTTGGACTTTCTGGAAACACCATATATTTT. Translation: CASSLGLSGNTIYF.

V and J are TRBV5-6 and TRBJ2-1; the match to TRBD1 covers 9 bases. V lost 5 bases to trimming and J lost 9 bases; unmatched junction nucleotides: 6. Germline values: CDR1 SGHDT, CDR2 YYEEEE. This CDR3 spans 13 amino acids. The CDR3 coding sequence is TGTGCCAGCAGGCGGGACAGGGTTTTTGAGCAGTTCTTC. Its translation is CASRRDRVFEQFF.

The chain uses TRBV19 and TRBJ1-5; 9 positions agree with TRBD1. The CDR3 sequence is 17 residues long. V lost 7 bases to trimming and J lost 4 bases; unmatched junction nucleotides: 14. Germline CDR1 LNHDA, CDR2 SQIVND (reference sequence). The chain's CDR3 is CASKSQGQGRLNQPQHF. DNA for the CDR3: TGTGCCAGTAAGAGCCAAGGACAGGGGAGACTTAATCAGCCCCAGCATTTT.

CDR3 protein: CASWTTRSSYNEQFF. In DNA form, the CDR3 reads TGTGCCAGCTGGACTACACGGAGCTCCTACAATGAGCAGTTCTTC. The V gene is TRBV7-2, the J gene TRBJ2-1; D possibly corresponds to TRBD2 (6 bases). V was trimmed by 8 bases and J by 0 bases, leaving 14 bases between them. The CDR3 consists of 15 residues. Germline loops: CDR1 SGHTA, CDR2 FQGNSA.

V usage is TRBV7-9 and J usage is TRBJ1-1, with a weak D call TRBD1 (5 bases). The germline V gene has CDR1 SEHNR and CDR2 FQNEAQ (reference sequence). Trimming pared 5 bases from V and 2 bases from J, leaving 9 bases between. The CDR3 is made up of 13 amino acids. CDR3: CASSTTVNTEAFF. The CDR3 DNA follows: TGTGCCAGCAGCACGACAGTTAACACTGAAGCTTTCTTT.

The rearrangement joins TRBV2 to TRBJ2-5, with D possibly being TRBD2 (5 bases). The CDR3 runs 13 residues. The germline V gene has CDR1 SNHLY and CDR2 FYNNEI. V lost 4 bases and J 5 bases, leaving 11 bases between the germline ends. CDR3 coding DNA: TGTGCCAGCAGTGGCGGGCTAGGCGAGACCCAGTACTTC. Its protein is CASSGGLGETQYF.

J is TRBJ1-5 and V is TRBV7-9; 10 bases match TRBD1. This CDR3 contains 18 residues. CDR1 SEHNR and CDR2 FQNEAQ come from the germline V gene (reference sequence). V trimming: 3 bases; J trimming: 2 bases; junction bases outside the gene matches: 10. The CDR3 region has the DNA TGTGCCAGCAGCTTTCCGGGACAGGGGCCTAGAGGCAATCAGCCCCAGCATTTT. Translation: CASSFPGQGPRGNQPQHF.

The chain uses TRBV27 and TRBJ2-1; 9 nucleotides line up with TRBD2. The germline V gene encodes CDR1 MNHEY and CDR2 SMNVEV (reference sequence). The CDR3 spans 16 residues. The V gene end was trimmed by 5 bases and the J gene end by 9 bases; junction bases not matched to a gene: 14. CDR3 nucleotides: TGTGCCAGCAGTGCACTTCGGGCGGGAGGGCCGGTTGAGCAGTTCTTC. It translates to CASSALRAGGPVEQFF.

The CDR3 here is CASSMAVVSYEQYF. The CDR3 DNA is TGTGCCAGTAGTATGGCGGTGGTCTCCTACGAGCAGTACTTC. The chain uses TRBV19 and TRBJ2-7; D remains unclear. The V gene lost 3 bases and the J gene lost 0 bases, with 9 bases spanning the gap. Germline V gives CDR1 LNHDA, CDR2 SQIVND (reference sequence). The CDR3 runs to 14 residues.

V gene TRBV19 combines with J gene TRBJ1-2, with D possibly TRBD1 on 5 matching bases. Trimming pared 6 bases from V and 5 bases from J, leaving 19 bases between. Germline V CDR1 and CDR2: LNHDA, SQIVND (reference sequence). This CDR3 is 15 amino acids long. The CDR3 DNA reads as TGTGCCAGTAGGCCATTAGGGGCGAGATCTTATGGCTACACCTTC. This gives the protein CASRPLGARSYGYTF.

The J gene is TRBJ1-5, the V gene TRBV4-2, with no clear D. The germline V and J ends were trimmed by 1 base and 5 bases, with 3 bases remaining between them. The CDR3 has 12 residues. Germline V lookup: CDR1 LGHNA, CDR2 YNFKEQ. Here the CDR3 reads CASSQVDQPQHF. The CDR3 DNA is TGTGCCAGCAGCCAAGTCGATCAGCCCCAGCATTTT.

The rearrangement links TRBV2 to TRBJ1-5, with 8 bases fitting TRBD1. V lost 6 bases and J lost 0; bases outside the gene matches: 4. The CDR3 has 15 amino acids. Per germline, CDR1 SNHLY and CDR2 FYNNEI. The CDR3 DNA sequence: TGTGCCAGCAGGGAGGGACAGGATAGCAATCAGCCCCAGCATTTT. Protein: CASREGQDSNQPQHF.

The CDR3 protein is CASSSISPRTRIYEQYF. DNA of the CDR3: TGTGCCAGCAGCTCGATATCTCCGAGGACTCGGATTTACGAGCAGTACTTC. The chain uses TRBV11-2 and TRBJ2-7; D may be TRBD2 (5 bases). The germline V and J ends were trimmed by 4 bases and 4 bases, with 23 bases remaining between them. The CDR3 loop spans 17 amino acids. In germline, CDR1 is SGHAT, CDR2 FQNNGV.

Only one count was recorded for this clone. The CDR3 DNA is TGTGCCAGCAGCCGGGAGGGTTACGAGCAGTACTTC. Its translation: CASSREGYEQYF. This rearrangement joins TRBV6-5 to TRBJ2-7; 8 bases line up with TRBD2. There are 12 residues in the CDR3. Germline loops: CDR1 MNHEY, CDR2 SVGAGI. Trimming cost V 6 bases and J 4 bases; bases outside gene matches: 2.